The present TCR beta chain was sequenced within a study of blood T cell repertoires in COVID-19. This CDR3 has 17 amino acids. Trimming pared 5 bases from V and 7 bases from J, leaving 24 bases between. Germline V lookup: CDR1 SNHLY, CDR2 FYNNEI. The assay was immunoSEQ multiplex PCR, and TCRdb's table has in-frame clones only and misses some. Of 95,000 to 110,000 clones in the sample, around nine tenths were seen once. The material sequenced was peripheral blood. The rearrangement links TRBV2 to TRBJ2-1, with D maybe TRBD2 (5 bases). The receptor's source is a woman of 80 years or more in a cohort sampled during active COVID-19. The CDR3 sequence is CASSPLSGIALTNEQFF. In nucleotides, the CDR3 is TGTGCCAGCAGTCCTCTAAGTGGGATAGCGCTAACTAATGAGCAGTTCTTC.